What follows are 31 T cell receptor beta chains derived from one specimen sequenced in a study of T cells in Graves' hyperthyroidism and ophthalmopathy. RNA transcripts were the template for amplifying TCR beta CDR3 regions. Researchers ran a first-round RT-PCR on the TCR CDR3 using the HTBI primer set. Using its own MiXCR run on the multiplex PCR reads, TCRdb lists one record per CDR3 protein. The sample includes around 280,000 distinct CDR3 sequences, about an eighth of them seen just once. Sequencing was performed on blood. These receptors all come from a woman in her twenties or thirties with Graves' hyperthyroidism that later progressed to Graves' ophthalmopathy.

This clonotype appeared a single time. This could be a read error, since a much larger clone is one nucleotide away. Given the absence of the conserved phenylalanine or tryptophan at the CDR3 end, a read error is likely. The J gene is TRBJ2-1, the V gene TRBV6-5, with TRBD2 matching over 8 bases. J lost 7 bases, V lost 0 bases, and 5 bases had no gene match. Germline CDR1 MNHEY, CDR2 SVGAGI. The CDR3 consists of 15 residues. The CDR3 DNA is TGTGCCAGCAGTTACTCGCGGGAGGAAAGAAATGAGCAGTTCCTC. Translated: CASSYSREERNEQFL.

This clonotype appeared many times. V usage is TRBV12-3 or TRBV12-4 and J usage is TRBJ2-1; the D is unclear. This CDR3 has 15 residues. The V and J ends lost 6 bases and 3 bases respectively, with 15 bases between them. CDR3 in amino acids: CASSHPLAVYNEQFF. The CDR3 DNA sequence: TGTGCCAGCAGCCACCCCCTGGCGGTCTACAATGAGCAGTTCTTC.

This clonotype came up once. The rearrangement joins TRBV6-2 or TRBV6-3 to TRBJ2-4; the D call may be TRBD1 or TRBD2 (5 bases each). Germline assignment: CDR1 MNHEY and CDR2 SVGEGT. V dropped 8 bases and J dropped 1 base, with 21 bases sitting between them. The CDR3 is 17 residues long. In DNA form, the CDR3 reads TGTGCCAGCCATTCGGCCCGGGACGCCCGGGCCAAAAACATTCAGTACTTC. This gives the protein CASHSARDARAKNIQYF.

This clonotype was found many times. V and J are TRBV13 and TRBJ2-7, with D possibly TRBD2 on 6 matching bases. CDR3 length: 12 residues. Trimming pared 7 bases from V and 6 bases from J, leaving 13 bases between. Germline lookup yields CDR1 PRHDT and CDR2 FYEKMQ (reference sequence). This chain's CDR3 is CASMGGSSEQYF. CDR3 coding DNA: TGTGCCAGCATGGGGGGTTCATCCGAGCAGTACTTC. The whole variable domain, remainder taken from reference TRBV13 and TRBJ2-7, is AAGVIQSPRHLIKEKRETATLKCYPIPRHDTVYWYQQGPGQDPQFLISFYEKMQSDKGSIPDRFSAQQFSDYHSELNMSSLELGDSALYFCASMGGSSEQYFGPGTRLTVT.

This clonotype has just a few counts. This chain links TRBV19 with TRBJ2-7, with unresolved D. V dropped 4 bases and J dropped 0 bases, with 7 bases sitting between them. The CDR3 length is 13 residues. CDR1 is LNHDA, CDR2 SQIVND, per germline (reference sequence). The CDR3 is CASSTASSYEQYF. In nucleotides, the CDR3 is TGTGCCAGTAGTACCGCTAGCTCCTACGAGCAGTACTTC.

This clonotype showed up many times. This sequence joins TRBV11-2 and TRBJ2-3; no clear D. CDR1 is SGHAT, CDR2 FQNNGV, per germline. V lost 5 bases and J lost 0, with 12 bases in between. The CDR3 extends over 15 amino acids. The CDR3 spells CASSDPVASTDTQYF. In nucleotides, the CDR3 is TGTGCCAGCAGCGACCCGGTGGCAAGCACAGATACGCAGTATTTT.

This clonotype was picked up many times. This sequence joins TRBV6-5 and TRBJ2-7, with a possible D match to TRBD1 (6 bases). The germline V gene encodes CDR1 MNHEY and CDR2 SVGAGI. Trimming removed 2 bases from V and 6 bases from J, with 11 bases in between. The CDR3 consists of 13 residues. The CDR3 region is CASSYQGMGEQYF. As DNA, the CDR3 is TGTGCCAGCAGTTACCAGGGGATGGGCGAGCAGTACTTC.

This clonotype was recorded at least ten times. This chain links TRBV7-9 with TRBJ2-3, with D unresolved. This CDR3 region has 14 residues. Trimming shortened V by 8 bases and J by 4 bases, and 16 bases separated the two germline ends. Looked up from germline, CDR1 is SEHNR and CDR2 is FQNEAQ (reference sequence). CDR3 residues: CASPLRGGADTQYF. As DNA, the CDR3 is TGTGCCAGCCCCCTGAGAGGCGGTGCAGATACGCAGTATTTT.

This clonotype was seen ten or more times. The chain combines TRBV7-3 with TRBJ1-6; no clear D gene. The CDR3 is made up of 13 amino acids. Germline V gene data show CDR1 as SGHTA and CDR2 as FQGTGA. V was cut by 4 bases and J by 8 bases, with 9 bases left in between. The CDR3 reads CASSSNGYSPLHF. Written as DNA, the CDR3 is TGTGCCAGCAGCTCCAACGGATATTCACCCCTCCACTTT.

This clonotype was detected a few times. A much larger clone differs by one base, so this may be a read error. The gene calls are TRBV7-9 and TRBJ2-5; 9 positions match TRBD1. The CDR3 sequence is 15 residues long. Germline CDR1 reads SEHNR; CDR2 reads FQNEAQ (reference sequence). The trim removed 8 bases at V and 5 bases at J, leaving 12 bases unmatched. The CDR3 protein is CASGSMGQGGETQYF. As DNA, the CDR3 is TGTGCCAGCGGCTCGATGGGACAGGGAGGCGAGACCCAGTACTTC.

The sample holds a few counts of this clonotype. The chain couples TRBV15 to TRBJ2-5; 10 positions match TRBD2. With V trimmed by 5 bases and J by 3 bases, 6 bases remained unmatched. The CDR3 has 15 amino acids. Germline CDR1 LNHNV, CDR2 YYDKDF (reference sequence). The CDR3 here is CATSSLGLAEETQYF. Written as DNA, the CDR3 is TGTGCCACCAGCTCCCTCGGACTAGCGGAAGAGACCCAGTACTTC.

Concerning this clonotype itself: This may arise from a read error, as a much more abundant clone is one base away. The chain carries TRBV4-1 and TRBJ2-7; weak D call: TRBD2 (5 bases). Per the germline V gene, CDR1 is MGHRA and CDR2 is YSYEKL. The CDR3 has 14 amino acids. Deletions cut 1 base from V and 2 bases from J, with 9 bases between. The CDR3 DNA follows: TGCGCCAGCAGCCAAGGCGACGGGACCTACGAGCAGTACTTC. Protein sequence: CASSQGDGTYEQYF.

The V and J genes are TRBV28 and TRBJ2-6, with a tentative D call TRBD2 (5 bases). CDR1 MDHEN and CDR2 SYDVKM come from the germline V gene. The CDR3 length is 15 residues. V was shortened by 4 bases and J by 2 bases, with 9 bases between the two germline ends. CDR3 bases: TGTGCCAGCAGTTCAGAGGGAGCTGGGGCCAACGTCCTGACTTTC. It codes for CASSSEGAGANVLTF.

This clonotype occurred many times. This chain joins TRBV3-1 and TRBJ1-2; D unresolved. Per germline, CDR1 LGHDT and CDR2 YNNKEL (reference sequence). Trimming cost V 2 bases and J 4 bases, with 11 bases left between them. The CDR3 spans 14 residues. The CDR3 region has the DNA TGTGCCAGCAGCCAAACTGAGGGTGCCTATGGCTACACCTTC. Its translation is CASSQTEGAYGYTF.

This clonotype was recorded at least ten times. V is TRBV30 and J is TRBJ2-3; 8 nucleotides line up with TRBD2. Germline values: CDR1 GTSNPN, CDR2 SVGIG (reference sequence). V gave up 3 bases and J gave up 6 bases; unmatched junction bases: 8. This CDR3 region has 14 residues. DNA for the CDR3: TGTGCCTGGAGCGCGGGACTAGGAGCGGATACGCAGTATTTT. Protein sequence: CAWSAGLGADTQYF.

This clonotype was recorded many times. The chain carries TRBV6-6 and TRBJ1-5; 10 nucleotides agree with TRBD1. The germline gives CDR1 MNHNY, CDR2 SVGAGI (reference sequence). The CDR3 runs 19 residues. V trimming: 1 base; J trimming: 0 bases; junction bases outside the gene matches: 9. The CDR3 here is CASSYLADRGHDSNQPQHF. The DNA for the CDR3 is TGTGCCAGCAGTTACTTAGCCGACAGGGGGCACGATAGCAATCAGCCCCAGCATTTT.

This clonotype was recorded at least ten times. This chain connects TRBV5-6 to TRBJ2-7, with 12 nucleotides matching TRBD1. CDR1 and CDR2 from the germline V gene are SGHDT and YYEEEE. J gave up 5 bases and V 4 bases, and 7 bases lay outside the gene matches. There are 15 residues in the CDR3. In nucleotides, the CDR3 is TGTGCCAGCAGCAGAGGGACAGGGGGCCTCCACGAGCAGTACTTC. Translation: CASSRGTGGLHEQYF.

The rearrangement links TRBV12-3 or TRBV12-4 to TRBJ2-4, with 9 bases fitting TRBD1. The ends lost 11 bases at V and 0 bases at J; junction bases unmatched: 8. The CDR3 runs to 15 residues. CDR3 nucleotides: TGTGCCGTTCGACAGGGGGGAGAAGCCAAAAACATTCAGTACTTC. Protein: CAVRQGGEAKNIQYF.

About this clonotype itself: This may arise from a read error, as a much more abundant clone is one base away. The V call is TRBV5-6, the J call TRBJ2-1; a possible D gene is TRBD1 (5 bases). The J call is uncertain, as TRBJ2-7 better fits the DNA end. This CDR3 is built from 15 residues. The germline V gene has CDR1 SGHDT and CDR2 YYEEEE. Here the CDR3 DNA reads TGTGCCAGCAGCTCCAGGGTCAGCTCCTACAATGAGCAGTACTTC. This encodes CASSSRVSSYNEQYF.

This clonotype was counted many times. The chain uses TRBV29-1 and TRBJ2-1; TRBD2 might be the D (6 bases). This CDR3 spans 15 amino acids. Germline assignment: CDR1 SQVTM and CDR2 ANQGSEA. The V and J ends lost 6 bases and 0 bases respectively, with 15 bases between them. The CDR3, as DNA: TGCAGCGTGCCCGAACGGGGGAGCTCCTACAATGAGCAGTTCTTC. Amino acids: CSVPERGSSYNEQFF.

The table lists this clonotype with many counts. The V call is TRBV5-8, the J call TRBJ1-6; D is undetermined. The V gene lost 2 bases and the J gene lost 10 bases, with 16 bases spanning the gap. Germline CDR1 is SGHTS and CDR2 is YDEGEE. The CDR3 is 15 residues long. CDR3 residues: CASSLRVRAGSPLHF. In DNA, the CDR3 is TGTGCCAGCAGCTTACGGGTACGGGCCGGATCACCCCTCCACTTT.

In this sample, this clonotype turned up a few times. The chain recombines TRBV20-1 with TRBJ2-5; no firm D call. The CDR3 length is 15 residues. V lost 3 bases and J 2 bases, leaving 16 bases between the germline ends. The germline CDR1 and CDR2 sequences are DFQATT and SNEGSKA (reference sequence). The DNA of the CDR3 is TGCAGTGCTAGTAGTGCCAGCAGCTTACAAGAGACCCAGTACTTC. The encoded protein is CSASSASSLQETQYF.

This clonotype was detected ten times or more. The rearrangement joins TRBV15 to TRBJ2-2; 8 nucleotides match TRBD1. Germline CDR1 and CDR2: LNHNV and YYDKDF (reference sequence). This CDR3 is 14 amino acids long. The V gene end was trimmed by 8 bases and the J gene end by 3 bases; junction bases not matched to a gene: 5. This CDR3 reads CATRQGWDTGELFF. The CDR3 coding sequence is TGTGCCACCCGACAGGGGTGGGACACCGGGGAGCTGTTTTTT.

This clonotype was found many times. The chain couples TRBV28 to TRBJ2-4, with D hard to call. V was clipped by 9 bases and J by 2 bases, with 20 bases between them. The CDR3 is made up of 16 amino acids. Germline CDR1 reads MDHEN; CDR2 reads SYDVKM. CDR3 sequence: CASTRRALVSKNIQYF. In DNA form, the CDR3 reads TGTGCCAGTACGCGTCGGGCACTCGTATCCAAAAACATTCAGTACTTC.

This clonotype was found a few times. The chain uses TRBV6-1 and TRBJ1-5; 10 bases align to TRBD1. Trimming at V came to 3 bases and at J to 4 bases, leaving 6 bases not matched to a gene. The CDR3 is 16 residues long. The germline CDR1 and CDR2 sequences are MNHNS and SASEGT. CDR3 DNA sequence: TGTGCCAGCAGTGACGGGGGGACAGGGGTTAATCAGCCCCAGCATTTT. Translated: CASSDGGTGVNQPQHF.

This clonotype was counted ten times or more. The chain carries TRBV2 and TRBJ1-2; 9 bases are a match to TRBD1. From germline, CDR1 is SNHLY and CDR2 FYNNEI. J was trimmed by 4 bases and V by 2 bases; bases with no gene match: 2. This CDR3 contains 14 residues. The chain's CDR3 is CASSERDRVYGYTF. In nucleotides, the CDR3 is TGTGCCAGCAGTGAAAGGGACAGGGTCTATGGCTACACCTTC.

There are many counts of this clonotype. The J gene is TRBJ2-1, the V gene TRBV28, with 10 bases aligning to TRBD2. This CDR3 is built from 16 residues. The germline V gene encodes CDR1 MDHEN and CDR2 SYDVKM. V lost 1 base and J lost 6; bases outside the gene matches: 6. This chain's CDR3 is CASSLSTSGTFNEQFF. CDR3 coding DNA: TGTGCCAGCAGTTTATCCACTAGCGGGACCTTCAATGAGCAGTTCTTC.

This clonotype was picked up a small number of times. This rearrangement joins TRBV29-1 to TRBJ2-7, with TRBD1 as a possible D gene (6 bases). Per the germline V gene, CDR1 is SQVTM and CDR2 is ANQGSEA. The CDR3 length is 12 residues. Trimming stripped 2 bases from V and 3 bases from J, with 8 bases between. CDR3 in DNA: TGCAGCGTTGAACAAGGGGGCTACGAGCAGTACTTC. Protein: CSVEQGGYEQYF.

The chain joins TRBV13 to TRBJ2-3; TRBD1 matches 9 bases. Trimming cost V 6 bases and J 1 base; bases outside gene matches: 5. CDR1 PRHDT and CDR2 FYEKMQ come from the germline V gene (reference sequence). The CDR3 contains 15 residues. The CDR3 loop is CASSPGTGRTDTQYF. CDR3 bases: TGTGCCAGCAGTCCGGGGACAGGGCGCACAGATACGCAGTATTTT. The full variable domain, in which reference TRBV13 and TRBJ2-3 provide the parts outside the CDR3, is AAGVIQSPRHLIKEKRETATLKCYPIPRHDTVYWYQQGPGQDPQFLISFYEKMQSDKGSIPDRFSAQQFSDYHSELNMSSLELGDSALYFCASSPGTGRTDTQYFGPGTRLTVL.

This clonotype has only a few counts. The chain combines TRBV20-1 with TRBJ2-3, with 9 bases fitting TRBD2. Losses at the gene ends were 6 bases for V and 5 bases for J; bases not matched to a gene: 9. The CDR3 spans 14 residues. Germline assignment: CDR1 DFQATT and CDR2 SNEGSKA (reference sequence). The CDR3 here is CSAFGAGGGDTQYF. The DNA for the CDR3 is TGCAGTGCCTTTGGGGCGGGAGGGGGAGATACGCAGTATTTT.

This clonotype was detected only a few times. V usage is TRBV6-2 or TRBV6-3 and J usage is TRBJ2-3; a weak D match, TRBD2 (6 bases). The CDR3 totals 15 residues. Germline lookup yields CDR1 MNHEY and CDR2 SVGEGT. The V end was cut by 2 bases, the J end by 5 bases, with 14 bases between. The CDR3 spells CASSYGASAGDTQYF. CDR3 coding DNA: TGTGCCAGCAGTTACGGGGCTAGCGCGGGAGATACGCAGTATTTT.